Listed here is a single T cell receptor (beta chain). Its antigen is currently unknown. The treatment is: approximately 10-day PBMC culture with coronavirus spike peptide pools or control peptides (ViraFEST assay). This specimen belongs to a study of vaccination and CD4 T cells after COVID-19. Study-level background: For post-vaccine samples, collection took place a median roughly 70 days after dose two, ranging from 14 to 241.

Sequenced with the Oncomine TCR Beta short-read assay was DNA taken from cultured CD4+ T cells. Genomic DNA was extracted from cultured CD4+ T cells. TCRdb used MiXCR to reprocess the PCR reads, holding one entry per CDR3 protein. The sample holds fewer than 20,000 distinct CDR3 sequences, 44% seen once. The source material was CD4+ T cells from blood, cultured in vitro, sampled after SARS-CoV-2 vaccination. This clonotype originated in a human donor who had recovered from COVID-19.

The CDR3 loop reads CASSVAPGLAGYEQYF. The CDR3 DNA is TGTGCCAGCAGCGTCGCCCCGGGACTAGCGGGATACGAGCAGTACTTC. The gene calls are TRBV9 and TRBJ2-7; 13 bases match TRBD2. Unmatched junction bases numbered 6, after V lost 2 bases and J lost 4 bases. Germline CDR1 is SGDLS and CDR2 is YYNGEE. CDR3 length: 16 residues.